A single sample is the source of the 18 T cell receptor beta chains below, sequenced in a study of PD-1 blockade in classical Hodgkin lymphoma. Every patient was affected by relapse after autologous stem cell transplantation, while exposure to brentuximab vedotin was not uniform. TCRdb keeps only in-frame clones here, not all; method: immunoSEQ multiplex PCR. The sample consists of about 31,000 clones, over 70% of them appearing once. This specimen was peripheral blood mononuclear cells (PBMCs), taken before the second cycle of nivolumab. The receptors were sampled from a human donor with classical Hodgkin lymphoma.

This clone is categorized as medium-sized. V gene TRBV11-2 combines with J gene TRBJ1-2, with 7 bases that match TRBD1. The CDR3 covers 12 residues. Germline CDR1 and CDR2: SGHAT and FQNNGV. With V trimmed by 5 bases and J by 5 bases, 2 bases remained unmatched. The CDR3 coding sequence is TGTGCCAGCAGCGAGGGACAGTATGGCTACACCTTC. It encodes CASSEGQYGYTF.

The CDR3 sequence is CASTEAQGFTGANVLTF. CDR3 nucleotides: TGTGCCAGCACCGAGGCGCAGGGATTCACTGGGGCCAACGTCCTGACTTTC. The chain recombines TRBV28 with TRBJ2-6, with D possibly being TRBD1 (5 bases). With 7 bases removed from V and 2 bases from J, the gap between germline ends came to 18 bases. This CDR3 is 17 amino acids long. Looked up from germline, CDR1 is MDHEN and CDR2 is SYDVKM.

CDR3 bases: TGCAGCGTTGTTGTTGAGGGCGGGACTGAAGCTTTCTTT. As protein: CSVVVEGGTEAFF. The rearrangement uses TRBV29-1 and TRBJ1-1, with D hard to call. The V end lost 4 bases, the J end lost 5 bases, and 14 bases lay between the germline ends. The CDR3 contains 13 residues. Germline values: CDR1 SQVTM, CDR2 ANQGSEA.

The chain employs TRBV5-4 and TRBJ2-5; 9 bases line up with TRBD1. With 4 bases clipped from V and 1 base from J, the junction kept 11 bases outside the gene matches. The CDR3 is made up of 17 amino acids. Per germline, CDR1 SGHNT and CDR2 YYREEE (reference sequence). The DNA of the CDR3 is TGTGCCAGCAGCCCTGGGTCGGGACAGGGCTTCCAAGAGACCCAGTACTTC. Translation: CASSPGSGQGFQETQYF.

This clone has only one observation. This chain uses TRBV28 with TRBJ2-6; D is undetermined. CDR1 is MDHEN, CDR2 SYDVKM, per germline. The CDR3 sequence is 14 residues long. The ends were cut back, 6 bases at V and 4 bases at J, with 10 bases in the middle. The CDR3 reads CASSLAWGANVLTF. CDR3 nucleotide sequence: TGTGCCAGCAGCTTGGCATGGGGGGCCAACGTCCTGACTTTC. Drawing the rest from reference TRBV28 and TRBJ2-6, the complete variable domain is DVKVTQSSRYLVKRTGEKVFLECVQDMDHENMFWYRQDPGLGLRLIYFSYDVKMKEKGDIPEGYSVSREKKERFSLILESASTNQTSMYLCASSLAWGANVLTFGAGSRLTVL.

This clone has only one observation. This chain joins TRBV6-4 and TRBJ2-7; possible D gene TRBD1, 6 bases. CDR3 size: 16 residues. From germline, CDR1 is MRHNA and CDR2 SNTAGT. The V end lost 6 bases, the J end lost 3 bases, and 21 bases lay between the germline ends. For the CDR3, the DNA is TGTGCCAGCAGAAACTTTACAGGGCATCCCTTCTACGAGCAGTACTTC. Protein: CASRNFTGHPFYEQYF.

The chain recombines TRBV7-6 with TRBJ2-2; a possible D gene is TRBD2 (5 bases). The ends were cut back, 7 bases at V and 5 bases at J, with 14 bases in the middle. Germline V gives CDR1 SGHVS, CDR2 FNYEAQ. The CDR3 loop spans 14 amino acids. CDR3 residues: CASTLAEVTGELFF. The CDR3 region has the DNA TGTGCCAGCACGTTGGCGGAGGTAACCGGGGAGCTGTTTTTT. The full variable domain, its missing parts supplied by reference TRBV7-6 and TRBJ2-2, is GAGVSQSPRYKVTKRGQDVALRCDPISGHVSLYWYRQALGQGPEFLTYFNYEAQQDKSGLPNDRFSAERPEGSISTLTIQRTEQRDSAMYRCASTLAEVTGELFFGEGSRLTVL.

This clone was recorded only once. The rearrangement links TRBV6-5 to TRBJ1-6; D gene uncertain. This CDR3 is built from 14 residues. Trimming stripped 2 bases from V and 5 bases from J, with 7 bases between. Germline assignment: CDR1 MNHEY and CDR2 SVGAGI. The CDR3 DNA reads TGTGCCAGCAGTTACGCAGGTGATAATTCACCCCTCCACTTT. It codes for CASSYAGDNSPLHF.

The table lists this clone with a count of one. This chain links TRBV4-1 with TRBJ2-5, with 12 bases that match TRBD2. CDR1 MGHRA and CDR2 YSYEKL come from the germline V gene. The CDR3 extends over 19 amino acids. The V gene end was trimmed by 4 bases and the J gene end by 5 bases; junction bases not matched to a gene: 17. The CDR3 protein is CASSPRRGLAGGQGETQYF. CDR3 nucleotide sequence: TGCGCCAGCAGCCCCCGCCGCGGGCTAGCGGGAGGGCAGGGGGAGACCCAGTACTTC.

The sample holds a few counts of this clone. V is TRBV7-9 and J is TRBJ2-7; D may match TRBD1 or TRBD2 (6 bases each). V was pared by 4 bases and J by 5 bases, with 18 bases between. Germline V CDR1 and CDR2: SEHNR, FQNEAQ (reference sequence). This CDR3 is 15 amino acids long. CDR3 loop: CASSSRAEGGHEQYF. For the CDR3, the DNA is TGTGCCAGCAGCTCCCGGGCTGAGGGGGGCCACGAGCAGTACTTC.

This clone is a singleton in its sample. This chain joins TRBV5-1 and TRBJ2-6; possible D gene TRBD2, 5 bases. The V gene's germline CDR1 is SGHRS and CDR2 YFSETQ. This CDR3 comprises 17 residues. Trimming took 4 bases from V and 1 from J, leaving 15 bases between them. The CDR3 DNA follows: TGCGCCAGCAGCGATCCGATCTCGGGGTCTGGGGCCAACGTCCTGACTTTC. Its protein product is CASSDPISGSGANVLTF.

The V and J genes are TRBV30 and TRBJ2-7; D is unresolved. The V gene lost 2 bases and the J gene lost 0 bases, with 14 bases spanning the gap. Germline assignment: CDR1 GTSNPN and CDR2 SVGIG (reference sequence). This CDR3 region has 15 residues. CDR3 nucleotide sequence: TGTGCCTGGAGTCTGTTTGATGAGAGCTCCTACGAGCAGTACTTC. Protein sequence: CAWSLFDESSYEQYF. The whole variable domain, remainder taken from reference TRBV30 and TRBJ2-7, is SQTIHQWPATLVQPVGSPLSLECTVEGTSNPNLYWYRQAAGRGLQLLFYSVGIGQISSEVPQNLSASRPQDRQFILSSKKLLLSDSGFYLCAWSLFDESSYEQYFGPGTRLTVT.

J is TRBJ1-6 and V is TRBV7-6; D remains unclear. The CDR3 length is 16 residues. Germline V CDR1 and CDR2: SGHVS, FNYEAQ. The V end lost 6 bases, the J end lost 8 bases, and 20 bases lay between the germline ends. This chain's CDR3 is CASRPPLPFGHSPLHF. The CDR3 DNA reads as TGTGCCAGCAGGCCTCCCCTACCGTTCGGGCATTCACCCCTCCACTTT.

The V call is TRBV29-1, the J call TRBJ1-2; 9 nucleotides line up with TRBD1. Trimming cost V 7 bases and J 5 bases; bases outside gene matches: 11. The CDR3 runs 14 residues. CDR1 and CDR2 (germline): SQVTM, ANQGSEA. The CDR3, as DNA: TGCAGCGCCTCTCCGGGACAGGGAGAGTATGGCTACACCTTC. It encodes CSASPGQGEYGYTF.

The V call is TRBV4-3, the J call TRBJ1-5; D remains unclear. The germline gives CDR1 LGHNA, CDR2 YSLEER. V was trimmed by 0 bases and J by 0 bases, leaving 6 bases between them. There are 15 residues in the CDR3. CDR3 residues: CASSQEVYSNQPQHF. The DNA for the CDR3 is TGCGCCAGCAGCCAAGAGGTTTATAGCAATCAGCCCCAGCATTTT.

Only a few counts were recorded for this clone. This sequence joins TRBV7-8 and TRBJ2-5; TRBD1 matches 7 bases. In germline, CDR1 is SGHVS, CDR2 FQNEAQ. V dropped 5 bases and J dropped 2; count of bases not matched to a gene: 5. The CDR3 loop spans 14 amino acids. The CDR3 DNA is TGTGCCAGCAGCCAAGGGGGCTCGCAAGAGACCCAGTACTTC. Protein sequence: CASSQGGSQETQYF.

V is TRBV10-1 and J is TRBJ1-1, with D perhaps matching TRBD1 (5 bases). The ends were cut back, 2 bases at V and 5 bases at J, with 15 bases in the middle. Germline loops: CDR1 WNHNN, CDR2 SYGVQD (reference sequence). This CDR3 comprises 15 residues. In DNA form, the CDR3 reads TGCGCCAGCAGTGAGGGTAGGCAGGGTTGGACTGAAGCTTTCTTT. Residues: CASSEGRQGWTEAFF.

The chain combines TRBV28 with TRBJ1-4, with D unresolved. The germline V gene encodes CDR1 MDHEN and CDR2 SYDVKM. Trimming left V 4 bases short and J 5 bases short, with 8 bases between. CDR3 length: 13 residues. The CDR3 DNA sequence: TGTGCCAGCAGTTGGACGGAGAATGAAAAACTGTTTTTT. Protein: CASSWTENEKLFF.